This is a list of T cell receptor beta chains from one sample in a study of T cell responses to AZD1222 COVID-19 vaccine. Libraries were prepared by immunoSEQ multiplex PCR; TCRdb keeps only in-frame clonotypes and omits some of them. The sample has about 96,000 clones; roughly 90% are singletons. The sample here was peripheral blood, taken on day 0 of AZD1222 vaccination. Receptor source: an adult in good health. Each CDR3 is given with its conserved first and last residue. A D gene is named only where the DNA matches it firmly. Expanded clones are given a class, and other clones once, few, many or no size at all.

-,-,TRBV6-4,13,TRBJ2-1,TGTGCCAGCAGTGAACGAGATCACAATGAGCAGTTCTTC,CASSERDHNEQFF
-,-,TRBV30,10,TRBJ2-5,TGTGCCTGGAAAGGGGTGGCCCAGTACTTC,CAWKGVAQYF
-,TRBD2,TRBV30,13,TRBJ2-1,TGTGCCTGGGGCCCCCCCAGCGGGAGGGCTAAGTTCTTC,CAWGPPSGRAKFF
-,TRBD2,TRBV6-2/TRBV6-3,18,TRBJ2-1,TGTGCCAGCAGTTACTCGATGGATCCGGGACTAGCCTACAATGAGCAGTTCTTC,CASSYSMDPGLAYNEQFF
-,-,TRBV19,12,TRBJ1-5,TGTGCCAGTAGTCATAGCAATCAGCCCCAGCATTTT,CASSHSNQPQHF
-,TRBD2,TRBV4-3,16,TRBJ2-1,TGCGCCAGCAGCCAAGGCACTAGCGGAAACTACAATGAGCAGTTCTTC,CASSQGTSGNYNEQFF
-,-,TRBV6-5,15,TRBJ2-7,TGTGCCAGCAGTTACTCCCCCGGGGAAGACTACGAGCAGTACTTC,CASSYSPGEDYEQYF
few,TRBD2,TRBV11-2,17,TRBJ2-2,TGTGCCAGCAGCTTACGAGCGGGAGGGCCTAGCACCGGGGAGCTGTTTTTT,CASSLRAGGPSTGELFF
-,-,TRBV28,14,TRBJ2-3,TGTGCCAGCAGCCCTCCCGGGCCCACAGATACGCAGTATTTT,CASSPPGPTDTQYF
-,-,TRBV7-2,15,TRBJ1-4,TGTGCCAGCAGCGCCTGGGCCTCCGCGGGGGAAAAACTGTTTTTT,CASSAWASAGEKLFF
-,TRBD2,TRBV6-4,12,TRBJ2-1,TGTGCCAGCAGTGATTCGAGCGGGAGCCAGTTCTTC,CASSDSSGSQFF
-,-,TRBV24-1,14,TRBJ2-1,TGTGCCACCAGTGATCTCAGGGCTAACAATGAGCAGTTCTTC,CATSDLRANNEQFF
once,TRBD2,TRBV2,13,TRBJ2-1,TGTGCCACCGGACTAGCGGCATACAATGAGCAGTTCTTC,CATGLAAYNEQFF
-,-,TRBV25-1,11,TRBJ2-1,TGTGCCAGCAGTGTAGTGTCTGAGCAGTTCTTC,CASSVVSEQFF
-,-,TRBV9,15,TRBJ2-5,TGTGCCAGCAGCGTAAGGATGGGTATACAAGAGACCCAGTACTTC,CASSVRMGIQETQYF
-,-,TRBV19,13,TRBJ2-7,TGTGCCAGTAGTCTGACAGCTTACTACGAGCAGTACTTC,CASSLTAYYEQYF
-,-,TRBV6-2/TRBV6-3,13,TRBJ2-2,TGTGCCAGCAGTTCCGGAAACACCGGGGAGCTGTTTTTT,CASSSGNTGELFF
-,-,TRBV5-1,13,TRBJ2-2,TGCGCCAGCAGTTTAGTCCCGACCGGGGAGCTGTTTTTT,CASSLVPTGELFF
-,-,TRBV10-2,15,TRBJ2-1,TGCGCCAGCAGTGAGCGGACGAGGGGGAGGAATGAGCAGTTCTTC,CASSERTRGRNEQFF
-,-,TRBV5-4,15,TRBJ2-6,TGTGCCAGCAGCTGGGACTTCCCTGGGGCCAACGTCCTGACTTTC,CASSWDFPGANVLTF
-,TRBD2,TRBV11-2,15,TRBJ2-7,TGTGCCAGCAGCTTATATCGGGGGGGCGCCTACGAGCAGTACTTC,CASSLYRGGAYEQYF
few,-,TRBV12-3/TRBV12-4,13,TRBJ2-7,TGTGCCAGCAGTTTGAGGGGTCCCTACGAGCAGTACTTC,CASSLRGPYEQYF